A selection of T cell receptor beta chains follows, all from one sample in a study of regulatory T cells in long-lasting Graves disease. Via MiXCR, TCRdb re-called the multiplex PCR reads, giving one row per CDR3 protein. Of roughly 450,000 distinct CDR3 sequences in the sample, about 20% are singletons; the top ten hold 10% to 15%. Specimen: peripheral blood mononuclear cells (PBMCs), collected when the disease was refractory, from a patient treated with antithyroid drugs. Receptors were obtained from a female donor with Graves disease. CDR3s include the opening cysteine and the closing phenylalanine or tryptophan. The D gene is left open where the match is weak. Clone size is stated in some rows and not others, as once, few, many or a class when expanded.

>.|TRBJ1-2|TRBV7-3|many
TGTGCCAGCAGCTTAAGTCCGGGGGCAAACTATGGCTACACCTTC
CASSLSPGANYGYTF
>.|TRBJ1-2|TRBV4-3|.
TGCGCCAGCAGCCCCAACCCCGGGGGACCGAGGGACTATGGCTACACCTTC
CASSPNPGGPRDYGYTF
>TRBD2|TRBJ2-7|TRBV6-1|many
TGTGTCAGCGGACGGACTAGCAACGAGCAGTACTTC
CVSGRTSNEQYF
>.|TRBJ1-1|TRBV19|many
TGTGCCACCACTTGGGGGAACACTGAAGCTTTCTTT
CATTWGNTEAFF
>.|TRBJ2-5|TRBV20-1|.
TGCAGTGCTAGAGATCCGGCGTTTGTGACCCAGTACTTC
CSARDPAFVTQYF
>.|TRBJ2-4|TRBV6-1|few
TGTGCCACCGTCCCAAGGGGCAAAAACATTCAGTACTTC
CATVPRGKNIQYF
>.|TRBJ1-5|TRBV10-3|.
TGTGCCATCAGTGAATCCTTCGCCAGCAATCAGCCCCAGCATTTT
CAISESFASNQPQHF
>.|TRBJ1-1|TRBV28|many
TGTGCCAGCAGTACGTCCGGGGCCCCCACTGAAGCTTTCTTT
CASSTSGAPTEAFF
>.|TRBJ2-3|TRBV29-1|few
TGCAGCGTTGGGTTCGGAGTCACAGATACGCAGTATTTT
CSVGFGVTDTQYF
>TRBD1|TRBJ1-2|TRBV12-3/TRBV12-4|.
TGTGCCAGCTCCCCCCCCGGGACAGGGGGGTATGGCTACACCTTC
CASSPPGTGGYGYTF
>.|TRBJ2-1|TRBV6-1|few
TGTGCCAGCACCCGCCGGGGTCCCTCCTACAATGAGCAGTTCTTC
CASTRRGPSYNEQFF
>TRBD2|TRBJ2-5|TRBV28|many
TGTGCCAGCAGTCCCCCCGGAGCGGGGGGCTTGGATAAGACCCAGTACTTC
CASSPPGAGGLDKTQYF
>.|TRBJ1-1|TRBV20-1|many
TGCAGTGCGCCTCGGGCCACTGAAGCTTTCTTT
CSAPRATEAFF
>.|TRBJ2-2|TRBV12-3/TRBV12-4|many
TGTGCCAGCAGTTTTTGGACAGAGTACACCGGGGAGCTGTTTTTT
CASSFWTEYTGELFF
>TRBD1|TRBJ2-2|TRBV11-3|.
TGTGCCAGCAGCTTTCGGGACAGGGCGGACACCGGGGAGCTGTTTTTT
CASSFRDRADTGELFF
>.|TRBJ1-6|TRBV19|few
TGTGCCAGCAGGGGCAGGACTCTACTCAATTCACCCCTCCACTTT
CASRGRTLLNSPLHF
>TRBD1|TRBJ1-6|TRBV19|.
TGTGCCACTTGTACCGGGACAGCTAATTCACCCCTCCACTTT
CATCTGTANSPLHF
>.|TRBJ2-7|TRBV2|many
TGTGCCAGCAGAGGCGGTTGGAGGAGAGGTAACTACGAGCAGTACTTC
CASRGGWRRGNYEQYF
>TRBD2|TRBJ2-7|TRBV28|many
TGTGCCAGCAGTCTAGCGGGTTCCTCCTACGAGCAGTACTTC
CASSLAGSSYEQYF
>TRBD1|TRBJ1-5|TRBV28|many
TGTGCCAGTTCTACCGGGACAGGGGCCCTGAGCAATCAGCCCCAGCATTTT
CASSTGTGALSNQPQHF
>.|TRBJ1-1|TRBV29-1|few
TGCAGCGTCAGTGGGACCACTGAAGCTTTCTTT
CSVSGTTEAFF
>TRBD2|TRBJ2-7|TRBV20-1|.
TGCAGTGCTCGAGGACTAGGAAGCTACGGGCAGTACTTC
CSARGLGSYGQYF
>TRBD1|TRBJ2-7|TRBV29-1|few
TGCAGCGTGGAGGAGGGGACAGGGGCCGCCGAGCAGTACTTC
CSVEEGTGAAEQYF
>TRBD2|TRBJ2-7|TRBV7-7|few
TGTGCTAGCAGCTTAGCCGGGAGGTCCAACGAGCAGTACTTC
CASSLAGRSNEQYF
>TRBD2|TRBJ2-5|TRBV20-1|.
TGCAGTGCTAGAGTATCTTTGTGGGGGGGAAAGCAAGAGACCCAGTACTTC
CSARVSLWGGKQETQYF
>.|TRBJ1-2|TRBV27|few
TGTGCCAGCAGTTTGGGGCAGGGATTGGGTGGCTACACCTTC
CASSLGQGLGGYTF
>.|TRBJ1-5|TRBV7-2|.
TGTGCCAGCAGCTTAGGACAGACTAGCAATCAGCCCCAGCATTTT
CASSLGQTSNQPQHF
>TRBD2|TRBJ2-5|TRBV28|many
TGTGCCAGCAGTTTATCTATCGCAGCGGGACGGGAGACCCAGTACTTC
CASSLSIAAGRETQYF
>TRBD2|TRBJ2-5|TRBV29-1|many
TGCAGCGTTGAAGACGCCGTGGAGCGGGAGGGGCAAGAGACCCAGTACTTC
CSVEDAVEREGQETQYF
>TRBD2|TRBJ2-7|TRBV28|many
TGTGCCAGCAGCGATAGCGGGGCCCTCTGGGAGCAGTACTTC
CASSDSGALWEQYF
>.|TRBJ2-5|TRBV10-3|many
TGTGCCATCAGTGATATGCAGGCTACAGTGGGGGAGACCCAGTACTTC
CAISDMQATVGETQYF
>TRBD1|TRBJ2-2|TRBV9|.
TGTGCCAGCAGCGTAGCCAGGGGGCAAAACGGGGAGCTGTTTTTT
CASSVARGQNGELFF
>.|TRBJ1-2|TRBV3-1|.
TGTGCCAGCAGCCAAGGCCAGAAGGCAGGCCTTAACTATGGCTACACCTTC
CASSQGQKAGLNYGYTF
>TRBD1|TRBJ2-7|TRBV6-1|.
TGTGCCAGCACCAACCCCCGGACAGGCATCTACGAGCAGTACTTC
CASTNPRTGIYEQYF
>TRBD1|TRBJ1-1|TRBV19|.
TGTGCCAGTAGTACAGGGGGCGGAGGGACTGAAGCTTTCTTT
CASSTGGGGTEAFF
>.|TRBJ2-7|TRBV28|.
TGTGCCAGCAGTCCGGGTCCGGACGAGCAGTACTTC
CASSPGPDEQYF
>.|TRBJ1-1|TRBV6-2/TRBV6-3|.
TGTGCCAGCAGTTACCGGCCGGGGAACACTGAAGCTTTCTTT
CASSYRPGNTEAFF
>.|TRBJ2-3|TRBV6-1|.
TGTGCCAGCAGTCGTAACAGGGAGTTAAGCACAGATACGCAGTATTTT
CASSRNRELSTDTQYF
>.|TRBJ2-7|TRBV9|many
TGTGCCAGCAGCCCGGAGGGAGGGGGCGAGCAGTACTTC
CASSPEGGGEQYF
>.|TRBJ1-6|TRBV15|few
TGTGCCACCAGCAGAGTGTCGGGTTCCTATAATTCACCCCTCCACTTT
CATSRVSGSYNSPLHF
>.|TRBJ2-1|TRBV28|few
TGTGCCAGCAGCTCAGGGAACTCCTACAATGAGCAGTTCTTC
CASSSGNSYNEQFF
>TRBD1|TRBJ2-5|TRBV6-2/TRBV6-3|few
TGTGCCAGCAGCCTCTTCGGGACAGCGCAAGAGACCCAGTACTTC
CASSLFGTAQETQYF
>TRBD1|TRBJ2-5|TRBV7-9|few
TGTGCCAGCAGCTTCGACAGGGCTCAAGAGACCCAGTACTTC
CASSFDRAQETQYF
>TRBD1|TRBJ1-3|TRBV5-1|.
TGCGCCAGCAGCTCTGGGACAGGACGGAACACCATATATTTT
CASSSGTGRNTIYF
>.|TRBJ1-1|TRBV10-3|many
TGTGCCATCAGTGATGGAGGGGACACTGAAGCTTTCTTT
CAISDGGDTEAFF
>.|TRBJ2-7|TRBV19|.
TGTGCCAGTAGTAAGGGGATCCGAGCCTACGAGCAGTACTTC
CASSKGIRAYEQYF
>TRBD1|TRBJ1-2|TRBV24-1|few
TGTGCCACCAGTCCAAAGGGACAGGGCGGAGGCTACACCTTC
CATSPKGQGGGYTF
>TRBD1|TRBJ1-2|TRBV12-3/TRBV12-4|.
TGTGCCAGCAGTTTACCAGCTCCGGGACAGGTTTATGGCTACACCTTC
CASSLPAPGQVYGYTF
>.|TRBJ1-3|TRBV24-1|.
TGTGCCACCAGTGACCACGGGACGGGAGGAAACACCGTATATTTT
CATSDHGTGGNTVYF
>.|TRBJ2-7|TRBV11-3|few
TGTGCCAGCAGCTTAGGTCTGCGGGACACCTACGAGCAGTACTTC
CASSLGLRDTYEQYF
>.|TRBJ2-2|TRBV7-2|.
TGTGCCAGCAGCCCCGGCGGGGTCACCGGGGAGCTGTTTTTT
CASSPGGVTGELFF
>.|TRBJ1-1|TRBV6-5|many
TGTGCCAGCAGTTACGGGACCACTGAAGCTTTCTTT
CASSYGTTEAFF
>.|TRBJ1-5|TRBV30|.
TGTGCCTGGAGTCCCCGGGGACATCATAGCAATCAGCCCCAGCATTTT
CAWSPRGHHSNQPQHF
>.|TRBJ1-2|TRBV20-1|.
TGCAGTGCTAGCCCCCCGGGGGCGCGTGGCTACACCTTC
CSASPPGARGYTF
>.|TRBJ2-1|TRBV20-1|few
TGCAGTGCTCGACTAGTCGATGAGCAGTTCTTC
CSARLVDEQFF
>.|TRBJ1-2|TRBV7-2|.
TGTGCCAGCAGCTCCGCGGGGGGATCCCATGGCTACACCTTC
CASSSAGGSHGYTF
>.|TRBJ2-5|TRBV7-2|few
TGTGCCAGCAGCCCCCAGGACAGGAGGGTTGAAGAGACCCAGTACTTC
CASSPQDRRVEETQYF
>.|TRBJ1-5|TRBV28|many
TGTGCCAGCAGCCTGGACAGATACAATCAGCCCCAGCATTTT
CASSLDRYNQPQHF
>.|TRBJ1-1|TRBV5-1|few
TGCGCCAGCACAACGGGTCCAGACCTGAACACTGAAGCTTTCTTT
CASTTGPDLNTEAFF